This TCR beta chain was sequenced in a study of blood T cell repertoires in COVID-19. Study-wide background: Nucleic acid was either cDNA or gDNA, and it came from T cells, B-cell-depleted T cells, or PBMCs.

The count of this clone is one. Germline V lookup: CDR1 MDHEN, CDR2 SYDVKM. This CDR3 spans 14 amino acids. Trimming took off 6 bases at V and 2 bases at J, with 14 bases between the two ends. Measured with immunoSEQ multiplex PCR; TCRdb has only the in-frame clones, and not every one. The data contain approximately 79,000 clones, about 89% of them seen just once; the ten biggest clones take up about 0.5%. The chain is built from TRBV28 and TRBJ2-7, with D perhaps TRBD1 (5 bases). The sequenced sample consisted of peripheral blood. The sequence came from a man between 60 and 75 years old with acute or convalescent COVID-19. This CDR3 reads CASRPPQGTYEQYF. CDR3 in DNA: TGTGCCAGCAGACCCCCCCAGGGAACCTACGAGCAGTACTTC.